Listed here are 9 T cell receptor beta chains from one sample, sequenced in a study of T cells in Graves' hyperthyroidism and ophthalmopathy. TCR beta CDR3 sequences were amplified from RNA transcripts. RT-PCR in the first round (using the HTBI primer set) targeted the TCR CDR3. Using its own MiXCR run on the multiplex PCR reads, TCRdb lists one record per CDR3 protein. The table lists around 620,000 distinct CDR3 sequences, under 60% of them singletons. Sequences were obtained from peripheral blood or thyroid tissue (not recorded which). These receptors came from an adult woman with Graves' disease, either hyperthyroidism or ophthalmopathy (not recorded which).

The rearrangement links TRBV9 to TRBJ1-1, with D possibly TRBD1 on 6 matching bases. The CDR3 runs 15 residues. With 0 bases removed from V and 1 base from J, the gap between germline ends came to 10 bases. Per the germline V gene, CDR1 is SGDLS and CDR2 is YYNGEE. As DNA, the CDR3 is TGTGCCAGCAGCGTAGAGGGGGACTGGAACACTGAAGCTTTCTTT. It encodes CASSVEGDWNTEAFF.

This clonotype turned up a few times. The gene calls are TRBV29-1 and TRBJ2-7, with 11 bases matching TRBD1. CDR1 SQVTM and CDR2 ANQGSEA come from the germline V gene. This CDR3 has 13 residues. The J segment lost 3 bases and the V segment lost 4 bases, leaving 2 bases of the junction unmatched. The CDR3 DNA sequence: TGCAGCGTTGCCGGGACAGGGGGCTACGAGCAGTACTTC. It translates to CSVAGTGGYEQYF.

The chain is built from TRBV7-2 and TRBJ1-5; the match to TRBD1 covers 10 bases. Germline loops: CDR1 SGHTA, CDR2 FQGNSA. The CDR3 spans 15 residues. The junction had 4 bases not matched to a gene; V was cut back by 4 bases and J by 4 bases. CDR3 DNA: TGTGCCAGCAGCTCTAGACAGGGGGCAAATCAGCCCCAGCATTTT. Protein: CASSSRQGANQPQHF.

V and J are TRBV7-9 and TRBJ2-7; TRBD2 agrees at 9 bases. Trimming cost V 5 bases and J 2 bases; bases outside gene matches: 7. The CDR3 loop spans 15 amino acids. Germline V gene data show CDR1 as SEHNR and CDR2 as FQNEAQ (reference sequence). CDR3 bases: TGTGCCAGCAGCCCTGGACTAGCGACGACCTACGAGCAGTACTTC. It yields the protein CASSPGLATTYEQYF.

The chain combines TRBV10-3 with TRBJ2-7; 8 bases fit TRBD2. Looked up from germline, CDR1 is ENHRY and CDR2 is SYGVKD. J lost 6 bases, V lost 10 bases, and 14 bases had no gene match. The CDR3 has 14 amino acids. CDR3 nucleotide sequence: TGTGCCACAGATCCCGCAGCGGGAGTCCCCGAGCAGTACTTC. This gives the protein CATDPAAGVPEQYF.

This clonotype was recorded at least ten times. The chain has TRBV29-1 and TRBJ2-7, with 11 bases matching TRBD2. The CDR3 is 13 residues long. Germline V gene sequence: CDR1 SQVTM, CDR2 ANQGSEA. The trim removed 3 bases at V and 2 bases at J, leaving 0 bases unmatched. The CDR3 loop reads CSVETSGTYEQYF. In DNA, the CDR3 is TGCAGCGTTGAGACTAGCGGGACCTACGAGCAGTACTTC.

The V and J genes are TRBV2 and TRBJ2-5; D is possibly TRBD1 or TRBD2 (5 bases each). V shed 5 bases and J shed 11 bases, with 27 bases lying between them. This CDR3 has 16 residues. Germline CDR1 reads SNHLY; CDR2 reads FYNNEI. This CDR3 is CASSPRGGLGTDTQYF. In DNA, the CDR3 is TGTGCCAGCAGTCCCCGTGGGGGTCTGGGCACAGATACGCAGTACTTC.

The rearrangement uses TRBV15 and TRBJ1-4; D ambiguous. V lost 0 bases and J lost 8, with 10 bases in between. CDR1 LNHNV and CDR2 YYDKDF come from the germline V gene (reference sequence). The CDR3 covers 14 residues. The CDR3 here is CATSRDIAGEKLFF. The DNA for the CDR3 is TGTGCCACCAGCAGAGATATAGCGGGAGAAAAACTGTTTTTT.

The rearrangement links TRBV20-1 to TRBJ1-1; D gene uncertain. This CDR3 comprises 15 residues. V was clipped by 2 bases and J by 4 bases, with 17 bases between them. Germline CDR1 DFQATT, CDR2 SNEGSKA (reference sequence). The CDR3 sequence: CSARSWVERGTEAFF. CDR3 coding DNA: TGCAGTGCTAGATCATGGGTAGAAAGAGGCACTGAAGCTTTCTTT.